Below are 26 T cell receptor beta chains sequenced from a single sample in a study of blood T cell repertoires in COVID-19. The data were produced by immunoSEQ multiplex PCR, yet TCRdb's version contains in-frame clones alone and is incomplete. The table records some 190,000 clones, under 85% of them present only once. The sample consisted of peripheral blood. The receptor source for this set is a man at least 80 years old with COVID-19, enrolled during active disease.

This sequence joins TRBV5-1 and TRBJ2-5; TRBD1 matches at 9 bases. Germline CDR1 reads SGHRS; CDR2 reads YFSETQ. After removal of 3 bases from V and 5 bases from J, the junction contained 5 bases not matched to a gene. This CDR3 comprises 14 residues. The CDR3 bases are TGCGCCAGCAGCTCCGGGACAGGGTTCGAGACCCAGTACTTC. Residues: CASSSGTGFETQYF.

The rearrangement uses TRBV6-5 and TRBJ2-5; a possible D gene is TRBD1 (5 bases). CDR1 is MNHEY, CDR2 SVGAGI, per germline. The CDR3 is 13 residues long. Trimming shortened V by 7 bases and J by 3 bases, and 12 bases separated the two germline ends. The chain's CDR3 is CASTATAKETQYF. In nucleotides, the CDR3 is TGTGCCAGCACCGCGACAGCCAAAGAGACCCAGTACTTC.

The rearrangement joins TRBV7-2 to TRBJ2-2, with TRBD2 matching 8 bases. Germline V CDR1 and CDR2: SGHTA, FQGNSA. Trimming at V came to 5 bases and at J to 1 base, leaving 6 bases not matched to a gene. The CDR3 runs to 16 residues. The CDR3 protein is CASSISAGGNTGELFF. The CDR3 DNA follows: TGTGCCAGCAGCATCTCCGCGGGGGGGAACACCGGGGAGCTGTTTTTT. The variable domain in full, with the rest retrieved from reference TRBV7-2 and TRBJ2-2, is GAGVSQSPSNKVTEKGKDVELRCDPISGHTALYWYRQSLGQGLEFLIYFQGNSAPDKSGLPSDRFSAERTGGSVSTLTIQRTQQEDSAVYLCASSISAGGNTGELFFGEGSRLTVL.

J is TRBJ1-4 and V is TRBV5-8, with D possibly TRBD1 on 6 matching bases. Germline V CDR1 and CDR2: SGHTS, YDEGEE. V gave up 0 bases and J gave up 8 bases, with 11 bases separating them. The CDR3 sequence is 14 residues long. CDR3: CASSLGQDHEKLFF. CDR3 nucleotide sequence: TGTGCCAGCAGCTTGGGACAGGACCACGAAAAACTGTTTTTT.

V is TRBV6-6 and J is TRBJ2-7; TRBD2 is a possible D gene (6 bases). Germline CDR1 reads MNHNY; CDR2 reads SVGAGI (reference sequence). Trimming pared 0 bases from V and 4 bases from J, leaving 13 bases between. The CDR3 loop spans 15 amino acids. This CDR3 reads CASSYSAGTRYEQYF. CDR3 DNA: TGTGCCAGCAGTTACTCCGCCGGGACTCGATACGAGCAGTACTTC.

The genes are TRBV18 and TRBJ1-1, with TRBD1 matching 8 bases. The CDR3 sequence is 15 residues long. With V trimmed by 6 bases and J by 4 bases, 10 bases remained unmatched. Germline V gene data show CDR1 as KGHSH and CDR2 as LQKENI. DNA for the CDR3: TGTGCCAGCTCCCGACAGGGGAGCGATGGCACTGAAGCTTTCTTT. The encoded protein is CASSRQGSDGTEAFF.

The chain has TRBV5-4 and TRBJ1-4; 8 bases fit TRBD1. The germline CDR1 and CDR2 sequences are SGHNT and YYREEE (reference sequence). V dropped 0 bases and J dropped 2; count of bases not matched to a gene: 0. The CDR3 consists of 15 residues. The CDR3: CASSLAGGTNEKLFF. The CDR3 DNA follows: TGTGCCAGCAGCTTGGCAGGGGGCACTAATGAAAAACTGTTTTTT.

The gene calls are TRBV7-8 and TRBJ2-3, with TRBD2 matching 8 bases. The CDR3 has 16 amino acids. Per the germline V gene, CDR1 is SGHVS and CDR2 is FQNEAQ. J lost 4 bases, V lost 1 base, and 7 bases had no gene match. The CDR3 sequence is CASSLVGGAGADTQYF. The CDR3 coding sequence is TGTGCCAGCAGCTTAGTCGGGGGGGCAGGAGCAGATACGCAGTATTTT. The full variable domain, with the rest looked up from reference TRBV7-8 and TRBJ2-3, is GAGVSQSPRYKVAKRGQDVALRCDPISGHVSLFWYQQALGQGPEFLTYFQNEAQLDKSGLPSDRFFAERPEGSVSTLKIQRTQQEDSAVYLCASSLVGGAGADTQYFGPGTRLTVL.

V is TRBV7-8 and J is TRBJ1-6, with D possibly being TRBD1 (6 bases). V was trimmed by 5 bases and J by 7 bases, leaving 15 bases between them. The CDR3 covers 15 residues. Germline V gene lookup returns CDR1 SGHVS and CDR2 FQNEAQ. DNA for the CDR3: TGTGCCAGCAGCCCAACACAGGGAACGAATTCACCCCTCCACTTT. This encodes CASSPTQGTNSPLHF.

This clone has just one count. The CDR3: CASSEFRNTGELFF. The CDR3 bases are TGTGCCAGCAGTGAATTCAGGAACACCGGGGAGCTGTTTTTT. This chain links TRBV6-1 with TRBJ2-2; D not certain. V shed 2 bases and J shed 1 base, with 5 bases lying between them. This CDR3 is built from 14 residues. Germline CDR1 and CDR2: MNHNS and SASEGT.

In this sample, this clone turned up a few times. This rearrangement joins TRBV6-4 to TRBJ1-1, with 8 nucleotides matching TRBD1. Germline V gene lookup returns CDR1 MRHNA and CDR2 SNTAGT. The CDR3 contains 14 residues. Trimming removed 6 bases from V and 1 base from J; junction bases left unmatched: 4. CDR3 in amino acids: CASRAGQGNTEAFF. CDR3 nucleotides: TGTGCCAGCAGAGCCGGACAGGGGAACACTGAAGCTTTCTTT.

This rearrangement joins TRBV5-6 to TRBJ2-1; D gene unclear. Germline lookup yields CDR1 SGHDT and CDR2 YYEEEE. The CDR3 consists of 17 residues. Trimming removed 1 base at V and 6 bases at J, with 20 bases between. Here the CDR3 reads CASSLTQNSLVGNEQFF. The CDR3, as DNA: TGTGCCAGCAGCTTGACCCAAAATTCCTTAGTCGGCAATGAGCAGTTCTTC. The whole variable domain, filled in from reference TRBV5-6 and TRBJ2-1, reads DAGVTQSPTHLIKTRGQQVTLRCSPKSGHDTVSWYQQALGQGPQFIFQYYEEEERQRGNFPDRFSGHQFPNYSSELNVNALLLGDSALYLCASSLTQNSLVGNEQFFGPGTRLTVL.

The chain has TRBV15 and TRBJ2-2, with D unclear. The V and J ends lost 0 bases and 4 bases respectively, with 18 bases between them. The CDR3 totals 18 residues. The V gene's germline CDR1 is LNHNV and CDR2 YYDKDF (reference sequence). The DNA for the CDR3 is TGTGCCACCAGCAGAGATCAATTCGGCAGGTTTGGCACCGGGGAGCTGTTTTTT. Translating it yields CATSRDQFGRFGTGELFF.

This rearrangement joins TRBV10-1 to TRBJ2-2, with D uncertain. Per germline, CDR1 WNHNN and CDR2 SYGVQD (reference sequence). Trimming cost V 2 bases and J 6 bases, with 4 bases left between them. The CDR3 covers 12 residues. The CDR3 reads CASSETAGELFF. The CDR3 DNA is TGCGCCAGCAGTGAGACGGCCGGGGAGCTGTTTTTT.

The rearrangement joins TRBV14 to TRBJ1-2; no definite D call. With 1 base removed from V and 0 bases from J, the gap between germline ends came to 9 bases. From germline, CDR1 is SGHDN and CDR2 FVKESK. CDR3 size: 15 residues. The CDR3 sequence: CASSQVPGSNYGYTF. CDR3 in DNA: TGTGCCAGCAGCCAAGTACCCGGGTCTAACTATGGCTACACCTTC. Full variable domain (rest looked up from reference TRBV14 and TRBJ1-2): EAGVTQFPSHSVIEKGQTVTLRCDPISGHDNLYWYRRVMGKEIKFLLHFVKESKQDESGMPNNRFLAERTGGTYSTLKVQPAELEDSGVYFCASSQVPGSNYGYTFGSGTRLTVV.

V and J are TRBV10-3 and TRBJ1-5, with D unclear. Between the trimmed V and J ends, which lost 7 bases and 5 bases, there was a span of 3 bases. The CDR3 runs 10 residues. Germline V gives CDR1 ENHRY, CDR2 SYGVKD. CDR3 loop: CAIIYQPQHF. The CDR3 DNA follows: TGTGCCATCATCTATCAGCCCCAGCATTTT.

This sequence joins TRBV5-1 and TRBJ2-5; 15 positions agree with TRBD2. The V segment lost 0 bases and the J segment 2 bases; nucleotides outside the gene matches: 8. This CDR3 is 19 amino acids long. Germline-derived CDR1 and CDR2 are SGHRS and YFSETQ. The CDR3 DNA follows: TGCGCCAGCAGCTTGGCCCCAGGACTAGCGGGGGGGTTTCAAGAGACCCAGTACTTC. Translated, it gives CASSLAPGLAGGFQETQYF.

The chain carries TRBV11-3 and TRBJ1-2, with D perhaps TRBD1 (5 bases). The CDR3 is 14 amino acids. With 3 bases removed from V and 0 bases from J, the gap between germline ends came to 8 bases. In germline, CDR1 is SGHNT, CDR2 YENEEA. The CDR3 bases are TGTGCCAGCAGCTTCGACAGATCTAACTATGGCTACACCTTC. This translates into CASSFDRSNYGYTF.

The chain couples TRBV19 to TRBJ1-2, with no clear D. The V and J ends lost 3 bases and 4 bases respectively, with 9 bases between them. Germline CDR1 LNHDA, CDR2 SQIVND (reference sequence). The CDR3 has 13 amino acids. The CDR3 nucleotides are TGTGCCAGTAGTATGAACGGGGTCTATGGCTACACCTTC. Amino acid sequence: CASSMNGVYGYTF.

The chain employs TRBV15 and TRBJ1-5; 9 bases are a match to TRBD1. The CDR3 has 16 amino acids. Germline values: CDR1 LNHNV, CDR2 YYDKDF (reference sequence). With 5 bases clipped from V and 2 bases from J, the junction kept 7 bases outside the gene matches. The CDR3 sequence: CATSGYRGQGNQPQHF. The CDR3 nucleotides are TGTGCCACCAGCGGTTACAGGGGGCAGGGCAATCAGCCCCAGCATTTT.

The table lists this clone with a few counts. The V and J genes are TRBV6-2 or TRBV6-3 and TRBJ1-3, with 7 bases aligning to TRBD1. The CDR3 has 14 amino acids. V was pared by 5 bases and J by 3 bases, with 4 bases of the junction left unmatched. CDR1 and CDR2 from the germline V gene are MNHEY and SVGEGT. The CDR3 sequence: CASSLRDSGNTIYF. In nucleotides, the CDR3 is TGTGCCAGCAGTCTCCGGGACAGTGGAAACACCATATATTTT.

The sample holds one count of this clone. The genes are TRBV18 and TRBJ1-1, with 7 bases identical to TRBD1. V shed 10 bases and J 0 bases; nucleotides not matched to a gene: 5. Germline lookup yields CDR1 KGHSH and CDR2 LQKENI. This CDR3 is built from 13 residues. DNA for the CDR3: TGTGCCACTTCGGGACAGATGAACACTGAAGCTTTCTTT. Translating it yields CATSGQMNTEAFF.

The rearrangement uses TRBV27 and TRBJ2-7; maybe TRBD2 (6 bases). The CDR3 is 15 residues long. In germline, CDR1 is MNHEY, CDR2 SMNVEV (reference sequence). V gave up 6 bases and J gave up 5 bases, with 20 bases separating them. Written as DNA, the CDR3 is TGTGCCAGCAGGCCGATCCAGGGAGGACGTAACGAGCAGTACTTC. It is translated as CASRPIQGGRNEQYF.

J is TRBJ1-1 and V is TRBV6-5, with D perhaps matching TRBD1 (5 bases). The CDR3 loop spans 14 amino acids. V dropped 0 bases and J dropped 5 bases, with 10 bases sitting between them. Germline CDR1 reads MNHEY; CDR2 reads SVGAGI. CDR3 loop: CASSYSTRGTEAFF. In nucleotides, the CDR3 is TGTGCCAGCAGTTACTCGACTAGGGGAACTGAAGCTTTCTTT.

The rearrangement joins TRBV20-1 to TRBJ2-1; D is possibly TRBD1 (6 bases). In germline, CDR1 is DFQATT, CDR2 SNEGSKA (reference sequence). V was trimmed by 3 bases and J by 12 bases, leaving 9 bases between them. The CDR3 runs to 10 residues. In DNA form, the CDR3 reads TGCAGTGCTAGCCTAGGGGGGCAGTTCTTC. Translating gives CSASLGGQFF.

This rearrangement joins TRBV10-3 to TRBJ1-2; D possibly corresponds to TRBD1 (6 bases). Trimming took 3 bases from V and 4 from J, leaving 15 bases between them. In germline, CDR1 is ENHRY, CDR2 SYGVKD. The length of the CDR3 is 15 residues. The chain's CDR3 is CAISDFGQLGYGYTF. The CDR3 coding sequence is TGTGCCATCAGTGACTTTGGACAGCTAGGCTATGGCTACACCTTC.